This T cell receptor (beta chain) was captured by sequencing in a study of T cell responses to AZD1222 COVID-19 vaccine. Sequencing was performed with immunoSEQ multiplex PCR; in TCRdb, only in-frame clones are kept and a portion is missing. The table has more than 140,000 clones, around 89% seen once. The length of the CDR3 is 16 residues. J lost 2 bases, V lost 4 bases, and 6 bases had no gene match. The germline CDR1 and CDR2 sequences are WNHNN and SYGVQD (reference sequence). The material was peripheral blood, obtained on day 0 of MenACWY control vaccination. This clonotype originated in an adult in good health. The V gene is TRBV10-1, the J gene TRBJ2-1, with 9 bases lining up with TRBD2. CDR3 in DNA: TGCGCCAGCAGTGTTATGCTAGCGGGGCCCTACAATGAGCAGTTCTTC. Translating gives CASSVMLAGPYNEQFF.